Here is one TCR beta chain with its context. This sample is part of a study of blood T cell repertoires in COVID-19. About the research overall: Donors in the United States, Italy and Spain gave samples during acute or convalescent COVID-19. T cells, B-cell-depleted T cells, or PBMCs supplied cDNA or gDNA.

Original processing methods: Estimated nucleated cell counts came from reference gene primer amplification. TCRdb keeps only in-frame clones here, not all; method: immunoSEQ multiplex PCR. The DNA gave D and trimming, while V, J and clone size come from that table. The data contain 55,000 to 70,000 clones, over 75% of them singletons. Seattle patients were enrolled while actively infected and followed longitudinally. Germline loops: CDR1 DFQATT, CDR2 SNEGSKA (reference sequence). The CDR3 loop spans 15 amino acids. The V gene end was trimmed by 3 bases and the J gene end by 5 bases; junction bases not matched to a gene: 8.

This receptor was taken from a man aged 35 to 55 with COVID-19, enrolled during active disease. This chain joins TRBV20-1 and TRBJ2-7; 12 positions agree with TRBD1. Sequencing was performed on peripheral blood. CDR3 loop: CSASSAGQGAHEQYF. CDR3 DNA sequence: TGCAGTGCTAGTTCCGCGGGACAGGGGGCCCACGAGCAGTACTTC.